Listed here is a single T cell receptor beta chain. These data are taken from a study of T cell changes during pregnancy in multiple sclerosis. Germline V gene data show CDR1 as GTSNPN and CDR2 as SVGIG (reference sequence). The CDR3 is 14 amino acids. With 0 bases removed from V and 4 bases from J, the gap between germline ends came to 10 bases. Clones were sequenced by immunoSEQ multiplex PCR, and TCRdb holds only the in-frame ones, with some missing. The sample consists of 65,000 to 85,000 clones, about 92% of them appearing once. This TCR was sampled from a female donor with multiple sclerosis, enrolled in a pregnancy study. The input for sequencing was CD4+ T cells from peripheral blood mononuclear cells, taken before pregnancy. This sequence joins TRBV30 and TRBJ1-5; D is uncertain. The CDR3 reads CAWSVRGTNQPQHF. CDR3 DNA sequence: TGTGCCTGGAGTGTTCGGGGTACTAATCAGCCCCAGCATTTT.